This paragraph covers one T cell receptor (beta chain) sequence. How the authors handled the data: Amplification of reference gene primers provided the estimated nucleated cell counts. The repertoire was sequenced with immunoSEQ multiplex PCR; TCRdb's copy has only in-frame clones and lacks some. D and trimming come from the DNA, and the V and J calls and clone size come from that table. The repertoire holds about 200,000 clones, with roughly 79% as singletons. This entry belongs to a study of blood T cell repertoires in COVID-19. For the study at large: There were acute and convalescent COVID-19 samples, and they came from the United States, Italy and Spain. T cells, B-cell-depleted T cells, or PBMCs supplied cDNA or gDNA.

The germline V gene encodes CDR1 MNHEY and CDR2 SVGAGI. With 8 bases removed from V and 4 bases from J, the gap between germline ends came to 18 bases. The CDR3 spans 15 residues. The chain is built from TRBV6-5 and TRBJ1-5; perhaps TRBD1 as D (6 bases). The clonotype was recovered from a human donor with acute or convalescent COVID-19. The donor label of this sample is uncertain. The sequenced sample consisted of peripheral blood. In DNA form, the CDR3 reads TGTGCCAGCGGCAGGGGTGGCTTGGGGAATCAGCCCCAGCATTTT. This encodes CASGRGGLGNQPQHF.